Listed below are T cell receptor beta chains from one sample, sequenced in a study of T-cell memory formation after mild COVID-19. Each CDR3 protein gets one entry after TCRdb re-called the 5' RACE reads with MiXCR. The sample records 400,000 to 450,000 distinct CDR3 sequences, approximately 19% being singletons. Sequenced material: PBMCs or a T cell subset sorted from them (not recorded which). The receptors derive from a young man who had mild COVID-19 (a few samples of this study predate the infection). Cell type and time point are not known. Both conserved end residues are part of each CDR3. A D gene is named only where the DNA matches it firmly. A row's size may be missing; if present it is once, few, many or a size class.

d_call,clone_size,v_call,j_call,cdr3_nt,cdr3_aa
NA,few,TRBV21-1,TRBJ1-5,TGTGCCAGCGTTGGGCGGAGACAGGGGGCTTTCAATCAGCCCCAGCATTTT,CASVGRRQGAFNQPQHF
NA,NA,TRBV4-1,TRBJ1-5,TGCGCCAGCAGCCATAGGGACGCGCGCAATCAGCCCCAGCATTTT,CASSHRDARNQPQHF
NA,few,TRBV29-1,TRBJ2-3,TGCAGCGTTGAAGGGGGAATTCGGGATACGCAGTATTTT,CSVEGGIRDTQYF
NA,many,TRBV7-3,TRBJ2-5,TGTGCCAGCAGCCGAAGACCCCAAGAGACCCAGTACTTC,CASSRRPQETQYF
TRBD2,once,TRBV7-2,TRBJ2-7,TGTGCCAGCAGCTTGTGGACTAGCGCCTTCGAGCAGTACTTC,CASSLWTSAFEQYF
TRBD2,NA,TRBV7-8,TRBJ2-3,TGTGCCAGCAGCGCGCTAGCGGGGGTCACAGATACGCAGTATTTT,CASSALAGVTDTQYF
TRBD2,NA,TRBV20-1,TRBJ2-1,TGCAGTGCTAGACCCCCCGGGGGGATCCATGAGCAGTTCTTC,CSARPPGGIHEQFF
TRBD1,few,TRBV10-3,TRBJ1-2,TGTGCCATCAGGGGACAGGGAGAGGACTATGGCTACACCTTC,CAIRGQGEDYGYTF
TRBD2,NA,TRBV28,TRBJ2-5,TGTGCCAGCAGTGACGCGGGAGGGTGGGAGACCCAGTACTTC,CASSDAGGWETQYF
TRBD1,NA,TRBV7-2,TRBJ2-3,TGTGCCAGCAGCCAGGACAGGGGGATGCAGTATTTT,CASSQDRGMQYF
TRBD2,NA,TRBV12-3/TRBV12-4,TRBJ2-5,TGTGCCAGCACCCAGACTAGCGGGGGAGGAACCCAGTACTTC,CASTQTSGGGTQYF
TRBD2,few,TRBV20-1,TRBJ2-5,TGCAGTGCTAGAGCCGGGGGGGCCGGAGAGACCCAGTACTTC,CSARAGGAGETQYF
NA,few,TRBV4-3,TRBJ1-4,TGCGCCAGCAGCCAAGATTATGGCAGGAAAAAACTGTTTTTT,CASSQDYGRKKLFF
NA,NA,TRBV6-5,TRBJ1-2,TGTGCCAGCAGTTTGGGCCACCTGGGTGGCTACACCTTC,CASSLGHLGGYTF
NA,few,TRBV7-9,TRBJ2-5,TGTGCCAGCAGCTTAGCTTCAGTGGTAGAGACCCAGTACTTC,CASSLASVVETQYF
NA,few,TRBV2,TRBJ2-7,TGTGCCAGCAGTGAAATCCGGGTCGGCGACGAGCAGTACTTC,CASSEIRVGDEQYF
NA,NA,TRBV20-1,TRBJ2-3,TGCAGTGCCCGAGCGGGCGCGGGGAGCTGGGATACGCAGTATTTT,CSARAGAGSWDTQYF
NA,NA,TRBV20-1,TRBJ1-2,TGCAGTGCTAGAGATCCTGGCCAGGGGTATGGCTACACCTTC,CSARDPGQGYGYTF
TRBD1,few,TRBV7-9,TRBJ1-2,TGTGCCAGCAGCTTGACAGGGGATGGTAATGGCTACACCTTC,CASSLTGDGNGYTF
TRBD1,large,TRBV6-6,TRBJ1-4,TGTGCCAGCAGTCACTCCCTACAGGGGACAGCAACTAATGAAAAACTGTTTTTT,CASSHSLQGTATNEKLFF
NA,NA,TRBV24-1,TRBJ1-5,TGTGCCACCAGACAGGGTCACGATCAGCCCCAGCATTTT,CATRQGHDQPQHF
NA,few,TRBV19,TRBJ1-5,TGTGCCAGTAATGAAAATCCTAATGGTCAGCCCCAGCATTTT,CASNENPNGQPQHF
NA,NA,TRBV14,TRBJ2-1,TGTGCCAGCAGCCCTTGGTTAGGTGAGCAGTTCTTC,CASSPWLGEQFF
TRBD1,few,TRBV5-4,TRBJ2-5,TGTGCCAGCAGCGGGGACAGCCTTCAAGAGACCCAGTACTTC,CASSGDSLQETQYF
NA,few,TRBV12-3/TRBV12-4,TRBJ2-3,TGTGCCAGCAGCCTCGGGGGCCCCATGGATACGCAGTATTTT,CASSLGGPMDTQYF
TRBD1,few,TRBV7-8,TRBJ2-7,TGTGCCAGCAGCACCAGACTGGGACAGAGCTACGAGCAGTACTTC,CASSTRLGQSYEQYF
TRBD1,many,TRBV5-6,TRBJ1-2,TGTGCCAGCAGCGTCCGGGACAGCCCTTATGGCTACACCTTC,CASSVRDSPYGYTF
NA,few,TRBV6-5,TRBJ2-2,TGTGCCAGCAGTCCACCCCGAGGGGACACCGGGGAGCTGTTTTTT,CASSPPRGDTGELFF
TRBD2,few,TRBV7-2,TRBJ2-3,TGTGCCAGCAGCTTGGAGCGGGGGTTCCGCACAGATACGCAGTATTTT,CASSLERGFRTDTQYF
TRBD1,few,TRBV6-6,TRBJ2-2,TGTGCCAGCAGTTACTCGAAAAGGGGGCCGACCGGGGAGCTGTTTTTT,CASSYSKRGPTGELFF
TRBD1,few,TRBV5-1,TRBJ1-6,TGCGCCAGCACGGATCTGGGACAGGGGGCCCGGAATTCACCCCTCCACTTT,CASTDLGQGARNSPLHF
TRBD1,NA,TRBV6-5,TRBJ1-1,TGTGCCAGCAGAGACAGGGTTAGCACTGAAGCTTTCTTT,CASRDRVSTEAFF
NA,few,TRBV5-1,TRBJ1-5,TGCGCCAGCAGCCCCACCGGGAACCCAGAGCAGCCCCAGCATTTT,CASSPTGNPEQPQHF
NA,once,TRBV14,TRBJ2-7,TGTGCCAGCAGCCAAATGAGGGGCGAGCAGTACTTC,CASSQMRGEQYF
NA,few,TRBV6-5,TRBJ2-3,TGTGCCAGCAGTTACGGCTGGGGCACAGATACGCAGTATTTT,CASSYGWGTDTQYF